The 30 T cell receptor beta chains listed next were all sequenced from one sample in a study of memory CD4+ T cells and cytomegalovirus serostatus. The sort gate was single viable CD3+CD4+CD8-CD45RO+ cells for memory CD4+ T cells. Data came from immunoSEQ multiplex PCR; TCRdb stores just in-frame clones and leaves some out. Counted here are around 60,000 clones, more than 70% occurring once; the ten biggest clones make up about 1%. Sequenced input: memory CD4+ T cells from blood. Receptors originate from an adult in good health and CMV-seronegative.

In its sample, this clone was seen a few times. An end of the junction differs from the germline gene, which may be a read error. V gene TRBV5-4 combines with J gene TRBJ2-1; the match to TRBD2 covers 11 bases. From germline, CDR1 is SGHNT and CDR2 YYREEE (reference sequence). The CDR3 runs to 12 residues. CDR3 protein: CASSLELAGDVF. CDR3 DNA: TGTGCCAGCAGCTTGGAACTAGCGGGAGACGTCTTC.

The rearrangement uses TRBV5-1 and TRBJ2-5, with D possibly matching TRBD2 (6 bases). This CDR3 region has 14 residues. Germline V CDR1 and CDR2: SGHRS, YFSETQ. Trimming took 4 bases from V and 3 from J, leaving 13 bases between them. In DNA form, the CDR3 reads TGCGCCAGCAGCGACTTATCGGGGGAAGAGACCCAGTACTTC. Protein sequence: CASSDLSGEETQYF.

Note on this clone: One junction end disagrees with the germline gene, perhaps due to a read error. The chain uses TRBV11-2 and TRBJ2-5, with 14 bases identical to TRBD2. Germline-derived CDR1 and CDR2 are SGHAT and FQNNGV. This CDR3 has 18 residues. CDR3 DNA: TGTGCCAGCAGTTTAGGGACTAGCGGGGGCCTGTACCAAGAGACCCAGTACTTC. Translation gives CASSLGTSGGLYQETQYF. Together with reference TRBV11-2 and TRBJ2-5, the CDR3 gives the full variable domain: EAGVAQSPRYKIIEKRQSVAFWCNPISGHATLYWYQQILGQGPKLLIQFQNNGVVDDSQLPKDRFSAERLKGVDSTLKIQPAKLEDSAVYLCASSLGTSGGLYQETQYFGPGTRLLVL.

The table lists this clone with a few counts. As DNA, the CDR3 is TGTGCCAGCAGCTTCTTTTCGGACTATTCAGCCTACAATGAGCAGTTCTTC. It specifies CASSFFSDYSAYNEQFF. The chain joins TRBV5-6 to TRBJ2-1, with a weak D call TRBD2 (6 bases). V lost 2 bases and J lost 2, with 17 bases in between. The germline CDR1 and CDR2 sequences are SGHDT and YYEEEE. This CDR3 spans 17 amino acids.

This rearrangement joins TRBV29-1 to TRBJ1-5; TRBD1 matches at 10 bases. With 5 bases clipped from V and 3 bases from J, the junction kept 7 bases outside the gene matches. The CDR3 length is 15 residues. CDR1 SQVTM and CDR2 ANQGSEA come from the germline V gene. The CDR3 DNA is TGCAGCGTTCGGACAGGGGGTGGCCCCAATCAGCCCCAGCATTTT. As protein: CSVRTGGGPNQPQHF.

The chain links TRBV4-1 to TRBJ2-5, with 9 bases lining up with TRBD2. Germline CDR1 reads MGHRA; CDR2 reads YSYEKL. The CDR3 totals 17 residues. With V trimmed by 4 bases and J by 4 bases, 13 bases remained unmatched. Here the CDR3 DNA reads TGCGCCAGCAGCCGAACCGGACAGCGGGAGGCGGGAGAGACCCAGTACTTC. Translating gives CASSRTGQREAGETQYF.

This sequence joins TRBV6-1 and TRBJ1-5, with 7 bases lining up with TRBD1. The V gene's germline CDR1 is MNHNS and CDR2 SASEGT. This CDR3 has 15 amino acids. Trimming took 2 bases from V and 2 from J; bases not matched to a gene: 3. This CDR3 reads CASSESQGGNQPQHF. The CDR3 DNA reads TGTGCCAGCAGTGAATCGCAGGGGGGCAATCAGCCCCAGCATTTT.

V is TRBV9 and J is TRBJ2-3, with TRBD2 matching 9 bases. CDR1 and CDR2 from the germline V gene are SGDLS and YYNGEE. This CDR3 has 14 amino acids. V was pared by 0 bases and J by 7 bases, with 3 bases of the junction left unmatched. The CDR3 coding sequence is TGTGCCAGCAGCGTAGAATCTAGCGGGAATACGCAGTATTTT. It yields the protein CASSVESSGNTQYF. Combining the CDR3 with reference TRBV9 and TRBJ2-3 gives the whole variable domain DSGVTQTPKHLITATGQRVTLRCSPRSGDLSVYWYQQSLDQGLQFLIQYYNGEERAKGNILERFSAQQFPDLHSELNLSSLELGDSALYFCASSVESSGNTQYFGPGTRLTVL.

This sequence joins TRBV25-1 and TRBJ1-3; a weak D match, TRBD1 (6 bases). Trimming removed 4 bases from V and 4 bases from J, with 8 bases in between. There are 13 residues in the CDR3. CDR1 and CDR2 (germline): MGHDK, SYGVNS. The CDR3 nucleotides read TGTGCCAGCAGTGCTCAGGGGGGAAACACCATATATTTT. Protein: CASSAQGGNTIYF.

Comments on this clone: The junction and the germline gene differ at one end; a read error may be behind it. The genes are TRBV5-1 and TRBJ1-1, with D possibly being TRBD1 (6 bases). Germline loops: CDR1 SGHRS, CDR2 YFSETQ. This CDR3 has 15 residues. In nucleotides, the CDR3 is TGCGCCAGCAGTTTGGGGGCAAGCTTGAACACTGAAGCTTTCTTT. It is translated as CASSLGASLNTEAFF.

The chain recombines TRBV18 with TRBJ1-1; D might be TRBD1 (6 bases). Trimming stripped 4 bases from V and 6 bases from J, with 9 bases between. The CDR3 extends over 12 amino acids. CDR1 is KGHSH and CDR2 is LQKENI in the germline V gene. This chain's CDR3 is CASSLDRSEAFF. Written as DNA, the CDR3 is TGTGCCAGCTCACTCGACAGGTCTGAAGCTTTCTTT.

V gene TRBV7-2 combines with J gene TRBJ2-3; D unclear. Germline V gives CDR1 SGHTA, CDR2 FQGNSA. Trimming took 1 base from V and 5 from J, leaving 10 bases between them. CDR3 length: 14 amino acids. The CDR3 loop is CASSLEAYLDTQYF. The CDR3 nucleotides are TGTGCCAGCAGCTTAGAGGCGTACTTAGATACGCAGTATTTT.

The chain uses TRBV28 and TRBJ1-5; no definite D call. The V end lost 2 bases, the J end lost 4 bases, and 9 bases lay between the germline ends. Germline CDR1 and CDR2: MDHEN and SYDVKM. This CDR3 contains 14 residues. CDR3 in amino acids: CASSLVALNQPQHF. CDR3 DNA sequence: TGTGCCAGCAGTTTAGTGGCCCTAAATCAGCCCCAGCATTTT. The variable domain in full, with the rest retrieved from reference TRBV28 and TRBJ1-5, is DVKVTQSSRYLVKRTGEKVFLECVQDMDHENMFWYRQDPGLGLRLIYFSYDVKMKEKGDIPEGYSVSREKKERFSLILESASTNQTSMYLCASSLVALNQPQHFGDGTRLSIL.

In DNA form, the CDR3 reads TGTGCCAGCAGTGCACCCAGGGGGTCAACCTACGAGCAGTACTTC. As protein: CASSAPRGSTYEQYF. The chain recombines TRBV28 with TRBJ2-7; 7 bases are a match to TRBD1. Per germline, CDR1 MDHEN and CDR2 SYDVKM. V gave up 5 bases and J gave up 2 bases; unmatched junction bases: 9. This CDR3 is 15 amino acids long.

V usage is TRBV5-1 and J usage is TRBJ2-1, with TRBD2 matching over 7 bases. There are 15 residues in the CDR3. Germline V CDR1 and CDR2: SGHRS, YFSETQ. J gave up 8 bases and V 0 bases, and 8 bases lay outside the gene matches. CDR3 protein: CASSLDGGGPDEQFF. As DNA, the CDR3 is TGCGCCAGCAGCTTGGATGGGGGAGGGCCCGATGAGCAGTTCTTC.

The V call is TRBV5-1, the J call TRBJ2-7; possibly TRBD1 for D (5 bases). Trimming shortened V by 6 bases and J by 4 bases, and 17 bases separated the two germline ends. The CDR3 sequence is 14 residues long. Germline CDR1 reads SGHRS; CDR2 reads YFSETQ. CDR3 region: CASTEQDQAYEQYF. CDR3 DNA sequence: TGCGCCAGCACCGAACAGGACCAGGCGTACGAGCAGTACTTC.

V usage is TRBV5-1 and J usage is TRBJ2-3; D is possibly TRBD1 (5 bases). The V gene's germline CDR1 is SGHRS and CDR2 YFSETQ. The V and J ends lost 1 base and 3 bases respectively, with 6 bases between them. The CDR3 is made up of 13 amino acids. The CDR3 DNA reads TGCGCCAGCAGCTTGACAGGAACAGATACGCAGTATTTT. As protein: CASSLTGTDTQYF.

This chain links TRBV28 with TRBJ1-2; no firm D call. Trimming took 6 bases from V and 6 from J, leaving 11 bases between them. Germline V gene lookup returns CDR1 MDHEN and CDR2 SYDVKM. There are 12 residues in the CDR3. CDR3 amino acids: CASRRHSNGYTF. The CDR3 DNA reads TGTGCCAGCAGACGACACTCTAATGGCTACACCTTC.

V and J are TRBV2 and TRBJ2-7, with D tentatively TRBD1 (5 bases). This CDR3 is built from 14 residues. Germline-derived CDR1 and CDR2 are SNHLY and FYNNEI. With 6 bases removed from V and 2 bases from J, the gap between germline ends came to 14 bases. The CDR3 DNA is TGTGCCAGCAGCCTAAGCCTGGGGCCCTACGAGCAGTACTTC. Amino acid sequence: CASSLSLGPYEQYF.

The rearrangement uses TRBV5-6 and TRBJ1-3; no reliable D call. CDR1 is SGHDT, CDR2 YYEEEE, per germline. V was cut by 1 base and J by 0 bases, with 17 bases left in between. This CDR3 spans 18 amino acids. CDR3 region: CASSLFRKHRISGNTIYF. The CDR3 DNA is TGTGCCAGCAGCTTGTTCAGGAAACATAGGATCTCTGGAAACACCATATATTTT.

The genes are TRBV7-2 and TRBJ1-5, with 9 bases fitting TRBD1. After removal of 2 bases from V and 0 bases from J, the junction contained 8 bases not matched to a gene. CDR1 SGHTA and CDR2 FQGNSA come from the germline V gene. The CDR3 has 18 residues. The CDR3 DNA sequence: TGTGCCAGCAGCTTAAGATCGCCGGGACAGGGTAGCAATCAGCCCCAGCATTTT. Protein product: CASSLRSPGQGSNQPQHF.

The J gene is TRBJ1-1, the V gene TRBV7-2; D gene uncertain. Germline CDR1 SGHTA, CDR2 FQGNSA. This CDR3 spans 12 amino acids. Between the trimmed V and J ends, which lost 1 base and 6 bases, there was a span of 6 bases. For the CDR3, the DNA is TGTGCCAGCAGCTTAGGCATTGCTGAAGCTTTCTTT. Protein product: CASSLGIAEAFF. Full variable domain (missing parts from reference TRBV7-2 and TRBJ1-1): GAGVSQSPSNKVTEKGKDVELRCDPISGHTALYWYRQSLGQGLEFLIYFQGNSAPDKSGLPSDRFSAERTGGSVSTLTIQRTQQEDSAVYLCASSLGIAEAFFGQGTRLTVV.

The CDR3 reads CASSLSGTGELFF. DNA for the CDR3: TGCGCCAGCAGCCTATCAGGGACCGGGGAGCTGTTTTTT. The rearrangement uses TRBV5-1 and TRBJ2-2, with D maybe TRBD1 (5 bases). Trimming pared 4 bases from V and 5 bases from J, leaving 9 bases between. This CDR3 spans 13 amino acids. Germline assignment: CDR1 SGHRS and CDR2 YFSETQ. Full variable domain (remainder filled in from reference TRBV5-1 and TRBJ2-2): KAGVTQTPRYLIKTRGQQVTLSCSPISGHRSVSWYQQTPGQGLQFLFEYFSETQRNKGNFPGRFSGRQFSNSRSEMNVSTLELGDSALYLCASSLSGTGELFFGEGSRLTVL.

CDR3: CASMGQGETQYF. In nucleotides, the CDR3 is TGTGCCAGCATGGGCCAGGGGGAGACCCAGTACTTC. This chain joins TRBV6-1 and TRBJ2-5; the D gene is possibly TRBD1 (6 bases). In germline, CDR1 is MNHNS, CDR2 SASEGT. This CDR3 is 12 amino acids long. V was cut by 7 bases and J by 5 bases, with 11 bases left in between.

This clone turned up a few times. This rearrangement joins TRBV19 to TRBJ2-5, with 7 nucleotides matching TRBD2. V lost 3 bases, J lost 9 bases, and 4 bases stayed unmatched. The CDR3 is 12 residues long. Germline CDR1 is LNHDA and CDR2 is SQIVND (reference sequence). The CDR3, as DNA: TGTGCCAGTAGTATTGGGGGGGAGGCCCAGTACTTC. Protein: CASSIGGEAQYF. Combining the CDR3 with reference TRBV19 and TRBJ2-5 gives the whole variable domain DGGITQSPKYLFRKEGQNVTLSCEQNLNHDAMYWYRQDPGQGLRLIYYSQIVNDFQKGDIAEGYSVSREKKESFPLTVTSAQKNPTAFYLCASSIGGEAQYFGPGTRLLVL.

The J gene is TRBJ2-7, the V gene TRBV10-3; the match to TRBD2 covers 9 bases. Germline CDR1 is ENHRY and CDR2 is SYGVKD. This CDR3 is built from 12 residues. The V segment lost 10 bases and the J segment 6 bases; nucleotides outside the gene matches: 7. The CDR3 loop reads CATLGGGGEQYF. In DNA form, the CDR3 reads TGTGCCACCCTTGGCGGGGGGGGCGAGCAGTACTTC.

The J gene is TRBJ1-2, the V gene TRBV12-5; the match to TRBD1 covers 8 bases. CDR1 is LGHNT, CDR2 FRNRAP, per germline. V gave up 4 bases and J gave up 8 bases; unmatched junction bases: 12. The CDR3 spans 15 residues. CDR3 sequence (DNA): TGTGCTAGTGGTTCAAGGACAGGGCGTTTAGAAGGCTACACCTTC. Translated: CASGSRTGRLEGYTF.

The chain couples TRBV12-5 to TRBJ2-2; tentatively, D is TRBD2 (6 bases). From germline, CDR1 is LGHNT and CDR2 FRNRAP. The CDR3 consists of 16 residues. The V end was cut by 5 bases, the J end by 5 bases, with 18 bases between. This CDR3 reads CASGPQGLSRTGELFF. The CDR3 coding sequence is TGTGCTAGTGGTCCCCAGGGACTCTCGCGGACCGGGGAGCTGTTTTTT.

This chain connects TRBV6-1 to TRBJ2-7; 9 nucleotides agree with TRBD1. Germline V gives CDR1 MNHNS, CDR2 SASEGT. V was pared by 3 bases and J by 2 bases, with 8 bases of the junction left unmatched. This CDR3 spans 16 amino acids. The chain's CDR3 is CASSDWGTGSTYEQYF. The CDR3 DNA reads TGTGCCAGCAGTGACTGGGGGACAGGGTCCACCTACGAGCAGTACTTC.

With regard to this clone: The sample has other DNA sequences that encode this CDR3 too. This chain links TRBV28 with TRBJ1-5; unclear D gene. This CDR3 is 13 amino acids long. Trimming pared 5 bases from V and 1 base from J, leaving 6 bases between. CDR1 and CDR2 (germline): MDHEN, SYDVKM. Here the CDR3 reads CASSPDSNQPQHF. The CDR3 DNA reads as TGTGCCAGCAGTCCCGACAGCAATCAGCCCCAGCATTTT.